These T cell receptor beta chains were read from a single sample in a study of blood T cell repertoires in COVID-19. Only in-frame clones appear in the TCRdb table, and some are missing; sequencing was by immunoSEQ multiplex PCR. This table has under 350,000 clones, 75% to 95% appearing once. Sequenced input: peripheral blood. Receptor source: a woman in her 30s with COVID-19, enrolled during active disease. Both conserved end residues are part of each CDR3. D genes are given only for firm matches. Not all rows give a size; the values are once, few, many and, for expanded clones, a class.

D	J	size	V	DNA	CDR3
TRBD1	TRBJ1-6	.	TRBV9	TGTGCCAGCAGCCCGGGTACAGGGGTGGATTCACCCCTCCACTTT	CASSPGTGVDSPLHF
TRBD2	TRBJ2-2	.	TRBV30	TGTGCCTGGAACTCGGGACTAGCAGGAACCGGGGAGCTGTTTTTT	CAWNSGLAGTGELFF
.	TRBJ1-5	once	TRBV28	TGTGCCAGCAGTTCGGACAGCGATTATAGCAATCAGCCCCAGCATTTT	CASSSDSDYSNQPQHF
TRBD1	TRBJ1-2	.	TRBV9	TGTGCCAGCAGCCCCCTGGGACAGTCACTCTATGGCTACACCTTC	CASSPLGQSLYGYTF
TRBD2	TRBJ2-4	.	TRBV10-2	TGCGCCAGCAGTGAGAGTAGCGGGAGGTCCGCTGTGCCACTAGCCAAAAACATTCAGTACTTC	CASSESSGRSAVPLAKNIQYF
.	TRBJ1-2	.	TRBV29-1	TGCAGCGTTGGCGAAAACTATGGCTACACCTTC	CSVGENYGYTF
TRBD1	TRBJ1-4	.	TRBV5-4	TGTGCCAGCAGCAAGCAGGGGGATCGGAGTGAAAAACTGTTTTTT	CASSKQGDRSEKLFF
.	TRBJ1-6	.	TRBV28	TGTGCCAGCCAACCATGGACTGCTGTATCACCCCTCCACTTT	CASQPWTAVSPLHF
.	TRBJ2-2	.	TRBV11-2	TGTGCCAGCAGCTCCAGGGTTCTGAACACCGGGGAGCTGTTTTTT	CASSSRVLNTGELFF
.	TRBJ1-5	.	TRBV6-5	TGTGCCAGCAGCCTGACAGGAAATCAGCCCCAGCATTTT	CASSLTGNQPQHF
TRBD2	TRBJ2-1	.	TRBV6-5	TGTGCCAGCAGCCGGGGGGGAAATACCTACAATGAGCAGTTCTTC	CASSRGGNTYNEQFF
.	TRBJ2-3	once	TRBV5-8	TGTGCCAGCAGCTCGCACGCCAGGGTTCACACAGATACGCAGTATTTT	CASSSHARVHTDTQYF
TRBD2	TRBJ2-2	.	TRBV7-3	TGTGCCAGCAGCCCAGCCGGGACTAGAGTTACCGGGGAGCTGTTTTTT	CASSPAGTRVTGELFF
TRBD1	TRBJ1-1	.	TRBV7-2	TGTGCCAGCAGCCGTGACAGGGTTACTGAAGCTTTCTTT	CASSRDRVTEAFF
.	TRBJ2-3	.	TRBV24-1	TGTGCCACCAGGGACGGCGGGGCCACAGATACGCAGTATTTT	CATRDGGATDTQYF
.	TRBJ1-2	.	TRBV2	TGTGCCAGCAGTGAACCCGGGACACTTAACTATGGCTACACCTTC	CASSEPGTLNYGYTF
.	TRBJ1-4	once	TRBV2	TGTGCCTCGGAGCAGGGTTGGCAAAAACTGTTTTTT	CASEQGWQKLFF
.	TRBJ1-3	.	TRBV13	TGTGCCAGCAGCTTAGGAGCGGGAAACACCATATATTTT	CASSLGAGNTIYF
.	TRBJ2-1	.	TRBV7-2	TGTGCCAGCAGCACCTGGACTGGGCATGAGCAGTTCTTC	CASSTWTGHEQFF
.	TRBJ2-7	.	TRBV5-6	TGTGCCAGCAGCCCGGTTTCGGGTTACGAGCAGTACTTC	CASSPVSGYEQYF
.	TRBJ2-3	.	TRBV27	TGTGCCAGCAGTTTGGGTAGCGGAACCACAGATACGCAGTATTTT	CASSLGSGTTDTQYF
.	TRBJ2-3	.	TRBV10-3	TGTGCCATTAACAGGGGGGGCGACACAGATACGCAGTATTTT	CAINRGGDTDTQYF
TRBD2	TRBJ2-7	.	TRBV6-5	TGTGCCAGCAGCCCAAAGCGGGGCAACTCCTACGAGCAGTACTTC	CASSPKRGNSYEQYF
TRBD1	TRBJ2-3	.	TRBV27	TGTGCCAGCAACACTAACAGGGGTAGCACAGATACGCAGTATTTT	CASNTNRGSTDTQYF
.	TRBJ1-1	.	TRBV16	TGTGCCAGCAGCCAAACAGGAGAAACCACTGAAGCTTTCTTT	CASSQTGETTEAFF
.	TRBJ2-7	once	TRBV4-1	TGCGCCAGCAGCTCAAGGCTTAGCGGAACCTACGAGCAGTACTTC	CASSSRLSGTYEQYF
.	TRBJ1-5	few	TRBV2	TGTGCCAGCAGTCCTGACAGGTACTTTAATCAGCCCCAGCATTTT	CASSPDRYFNQPQHF
TRBD2	TRBJ2-5	.	TRBV5-4	TGTGCCAGCAGCCAAGCTGCCGGGACTAGTAGCACCGAGACCCAGTACTTC	CASSQAAGTSSTETQYF
.	TRBJ2-5	.	TRBV5-1	TGCGCCAGCAGCTTTAATAGCGCTCCCGAGGTGAAGACCCAGTACTTC	CASSFNSAPEVKTQYF
.	TRBJ2-7	few	TRBV5-1	TGCGCCAGCAGCTTGATGGCTAGCGAGGGTAGGGAAGAGCAGTACTTC	CASSLMASEGREEQYF
TRBD1	TRBJ1-5	.	TRBV2	TGTGCCAGTCGACAGGGATCCAATCAGCCCCAGCATTTT	CASRQGSNQPQHF
.	TRBJ2-7	once	TRBV30	TGTGCCTGGAGGTATACGGGGGGCGGCTACGAGCAGTACTTC	CAWRYTGGGYEQYF
.	TRBJ2-7	.	TRBV5-6	TGTGCCAGCACCAGAGGGAATAGAATCTACGAGCAGTACTTC	CASTRGNRIYEQYF
.	TRBJ2-7	once	TRBV7-2	TGTGCCAGCAGCTTTCCAACCTACGAGCAGTACTTC	CASSFPTYEQYF
TRBD1	TRBJ1-2	.	TRBV19	TGTGCCAGTAACCCCGCCCAGACAGGGACTCGAGGCTACACCTTC	CASNPAQTGTRGYTF
.	TRBJ2-1	.	TRBV24-1	TGTGCCACCAGTGATTTGCGTCTAGACTACAATGAGCAGTTCTTC	CATSDLRLDYNEQFF
TRBD1	TRBJ2-7	once	TRBV29-1	TGCAGCGTAGCCCGGGACAGCTCCTACGAGCAGTACTTC	CSVARDSSYEQYF
.	TRBJ2-2	.	TRBV5-1	TGCGCCAGCAGCTTGTATCAGGGCGGCACCGGGGAGCTGTTTTTT	CASSLYQGGTGELFF
.	TRBJ1-2	.	TRBV5-1	TGCGCCAGCAGCTCCGGGGCAGGGGACTATGGCTACACCTTC	CASSSGAGDYGYTF
.	TRBJ2-2	.	TRBV16	TGTGCCAGCAGCCAATTGGGAGCGAACGGGGAGCTGTTTTTT	CASSQLGANGELFF
TRBD1	TRBJ2-7	.	TRBV5-4	TGTGCCAGCAGCGTCGGACAGGGGGCCTACGAGCAGTACTTC	CASSVGQGAYEQYF
TRBD2	TRBJ2-1	.	TRBV19	TGTGCCAGTAGTATTCGGGGGGTCGGTTCCTACAATGAGCAGTTCTTC	CASSIRGVGSYNEQFF
TRBD1	TRBJ1-2	.	TRBV2	TGTGCCAGCAACCCCAGGGGGATCTATGGCTACACCTTC	CASNPRGIYGYTF
.	TRBJ2-5	.	TRBV9	TGTGCCAGCAGCGAGAGGGGGGGCCGAATCCAAGAGACCCAGTACTTC	CASSERGGRIQETQYF
.	TRBJ1-5	.	TRBV4-1	TGCGCCAGCAGCCAAGATAAGATCAGGGGATGGCAGCCCCAGCATTTT	CASSQDKIRGWQPQHF
TRBD1	TRBJ1-1	once	TRBV3-1/TRBV3-2	TGTGCCAGCAGCCGGGACAGGGAGGGGACGAACACTGAAGCTTTCTTT	CASSRDREGTNTEAFF
.	TRBJ2-3	.	TRBV5-4	TGTGCCAGCAGCTTGGCCAGGGCACATACGCAGTATTTT	CASSLARAHTQYF
.	TRBJ2-4	.	TRBV6-2/TRBV6-3	TGTGCCAGCAGTGGACGACAGGTTTTAGCCAAAAACATTCAGTACTTC	CASSGRQVLAKNIQYF
TRBD2	TRBJ2-1	.	TRBV7-9	TGTGCCAGCAGCACTCTCACTAGCGGGAGGTGGGTAAATGAGCAGTTCTTC	CASSTLTSGRWVNEQFF
.	TRBJ1-1	.	TRBV4-1	TGCGCCAGCAGCCAAGTTGGAGGGAGCACTGAAGCTTTCTTT	CASSQVGGSTEAFF
.	TRBJ2-7	.	TRBV10-3	TGTGCCACCAACGCAGGGACCTACGAGCAGTACTTC	CATNAGTYEQYF
TRBD2	TRBJ2-7	.	TRBV6-2/TRBV6-3	TGTGCCAGCAGCGGGACTAGCGCGGACGAGCAGTACTTC	CASSGTSADEQYF
.	TRBJ2-2	.	TRBV11-3	TGTGCCAGCAGCACAGGTAGTTTCGGTACCGGGGAGCTGTTTTTT	CASSTGSFGTGELFF
.	TRBJ1-4	.	TRBV6-5	TGTGCCAGCAGTTACTCGGGGCATACTAATGAAAAACTGTTTTTT	CASSYSGHTNEKLFF
.	TRBJ1-1	.	TRBV6-5	TGTGCCAGCAGTCGGGGGGGACGGACTGAAGCTTTCTTT	CASSRGGRTEAFF
.	TRBJ1-1	.	TRBV7-9	TGTGCCAGCACCCCTGGGGGGGTAACTGAAGCTTTCTTT	CASTPGGVTEAFF
.	TRBJ2-2	.	TRBV6-5	TGTGCCAGCAGTTACGGCAGAACCGGGGAGCTGTTTTTT	CASSYGRTGELFF
TRBD1	TRBJ1-2	.	TRBV6-2/TRBV6-3	TGTGCCAGCAGTTACGGACAGGGAGCTTGGGGCTACACCTTC	CASSYGQGAWGYTF